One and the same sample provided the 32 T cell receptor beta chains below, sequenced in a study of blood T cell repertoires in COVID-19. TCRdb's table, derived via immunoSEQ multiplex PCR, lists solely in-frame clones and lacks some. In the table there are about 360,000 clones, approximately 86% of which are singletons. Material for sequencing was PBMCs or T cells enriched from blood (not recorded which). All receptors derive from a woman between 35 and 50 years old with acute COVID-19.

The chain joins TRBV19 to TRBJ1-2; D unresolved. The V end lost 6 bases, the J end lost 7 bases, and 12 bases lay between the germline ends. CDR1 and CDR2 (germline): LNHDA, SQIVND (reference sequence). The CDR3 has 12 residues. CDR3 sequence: CASRGDRGGYTF. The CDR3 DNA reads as TGTGCCAGTAGAGGTGATCGGGGTGGCTACACCTTC.

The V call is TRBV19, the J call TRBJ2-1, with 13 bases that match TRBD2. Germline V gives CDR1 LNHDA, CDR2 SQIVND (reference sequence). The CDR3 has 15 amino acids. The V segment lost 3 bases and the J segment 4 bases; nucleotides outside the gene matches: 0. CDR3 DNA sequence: TGTGCCAGTAGTATGGGACTAGCGGGATACAATGAGCAGTTCTTC. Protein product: CASSMGLAGYNEQFF.

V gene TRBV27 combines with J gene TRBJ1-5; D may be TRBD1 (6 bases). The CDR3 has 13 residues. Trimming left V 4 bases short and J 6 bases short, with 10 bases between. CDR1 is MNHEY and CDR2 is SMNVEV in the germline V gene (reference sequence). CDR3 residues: CASSWGGGQPQHF. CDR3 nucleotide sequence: TGTGCCAGCAGTTGGGGGGGCGGTCAGCCCCAGCATTTT.

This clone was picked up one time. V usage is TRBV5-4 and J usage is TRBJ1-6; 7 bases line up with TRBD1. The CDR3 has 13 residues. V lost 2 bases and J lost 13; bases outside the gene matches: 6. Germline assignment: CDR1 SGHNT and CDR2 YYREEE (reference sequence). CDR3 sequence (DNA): TGTGCCAGCAGCTTCTGGACAGGCAGCCCCCTCCACTTT. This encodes CASSFWTGSPLHF.

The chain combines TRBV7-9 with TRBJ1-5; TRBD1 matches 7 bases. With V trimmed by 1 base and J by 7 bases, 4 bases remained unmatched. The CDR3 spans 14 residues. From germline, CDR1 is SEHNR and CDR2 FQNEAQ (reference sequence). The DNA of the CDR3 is TGTGCCAGCAGCTTAGACGGGACAGCACAGCCCCAGCATTTT. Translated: CASSLDGTAQPQHF.

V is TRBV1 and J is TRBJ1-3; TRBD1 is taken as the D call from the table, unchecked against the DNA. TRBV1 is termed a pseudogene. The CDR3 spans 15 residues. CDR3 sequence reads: CTSSQETGHGNTIYF. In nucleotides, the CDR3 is TGCACCAGCAGCCAAGAAACGGGACACGGAAACACCATATATTTT.

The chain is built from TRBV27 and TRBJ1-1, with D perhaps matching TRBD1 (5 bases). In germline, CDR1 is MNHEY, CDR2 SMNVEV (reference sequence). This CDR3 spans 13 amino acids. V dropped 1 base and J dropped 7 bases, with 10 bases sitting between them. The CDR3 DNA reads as TGTGCCAGCAGTTTATGGGTCGACAGTGAAGCTTTCTTT. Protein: CASSLWVDSEAFF.

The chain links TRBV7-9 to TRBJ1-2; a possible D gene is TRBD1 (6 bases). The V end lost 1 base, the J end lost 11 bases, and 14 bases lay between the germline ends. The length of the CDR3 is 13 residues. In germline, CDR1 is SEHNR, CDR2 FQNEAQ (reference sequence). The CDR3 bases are TGTGCCAGCAGCTTAGGGGACACTAAGGGATACACCTTC. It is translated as CASSLGDTKGYTF.

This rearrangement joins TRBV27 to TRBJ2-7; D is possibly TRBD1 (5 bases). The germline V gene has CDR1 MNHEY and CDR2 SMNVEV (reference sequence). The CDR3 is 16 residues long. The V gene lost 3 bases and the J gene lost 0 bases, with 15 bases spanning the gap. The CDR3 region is CASSFLGQSFSYEQYF. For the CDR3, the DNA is TGTGCCAGCAGTTTCCTCGGACAATCCTTCTCCTACGAGCAGTACTTC.

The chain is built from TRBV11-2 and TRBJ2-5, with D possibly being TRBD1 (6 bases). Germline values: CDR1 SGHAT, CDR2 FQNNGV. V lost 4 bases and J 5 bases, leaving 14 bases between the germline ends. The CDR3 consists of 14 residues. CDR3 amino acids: CASSSLQGWETQYF. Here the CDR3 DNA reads TGTGCCAGCAGCTCCTTACAGGGTTGGGAGACCCAGTACTTC.

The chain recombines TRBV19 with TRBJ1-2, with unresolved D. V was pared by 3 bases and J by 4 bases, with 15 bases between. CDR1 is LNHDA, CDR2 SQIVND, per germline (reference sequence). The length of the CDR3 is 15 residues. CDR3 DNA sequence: TGTGCCAGTAGTATTCAGGTCCACGGGAGCTATGGCTACACCTTC. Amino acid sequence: CASSIQVHGSYGYTF.

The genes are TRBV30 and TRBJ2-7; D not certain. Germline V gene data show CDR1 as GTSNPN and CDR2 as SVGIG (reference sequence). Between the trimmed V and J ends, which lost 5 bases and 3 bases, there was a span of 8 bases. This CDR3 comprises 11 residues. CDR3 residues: CAWAVSYEQYF. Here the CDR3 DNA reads TGTGCCTGGGCCGTGAGCTACGAGCAGTACTTC.

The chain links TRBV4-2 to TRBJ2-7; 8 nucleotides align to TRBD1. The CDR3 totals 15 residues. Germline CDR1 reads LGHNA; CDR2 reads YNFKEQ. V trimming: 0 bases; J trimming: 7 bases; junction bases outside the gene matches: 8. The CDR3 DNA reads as TGTGCCAGCAGCCAAGATCTCGGGACAGGTAGGGAGCAGTACTTC. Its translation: CASSQDLGTGREQYF.

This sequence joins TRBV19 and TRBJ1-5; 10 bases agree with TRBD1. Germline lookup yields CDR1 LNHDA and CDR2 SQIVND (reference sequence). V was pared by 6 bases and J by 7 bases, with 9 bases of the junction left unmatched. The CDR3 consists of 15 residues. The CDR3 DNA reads TGTGCCAGTAGAACGGGACAGGGGTTTTACCAGCCCCAGCATTTT. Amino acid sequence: CASRTGQGFYQPQHF.

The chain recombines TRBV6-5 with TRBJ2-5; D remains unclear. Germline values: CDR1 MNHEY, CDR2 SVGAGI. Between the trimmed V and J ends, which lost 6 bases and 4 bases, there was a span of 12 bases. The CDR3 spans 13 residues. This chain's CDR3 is CASSRHVRETQYF. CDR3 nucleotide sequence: TGTGCCAGCAGCCGACACGTTCGAGAGACCCAGTACTTC.

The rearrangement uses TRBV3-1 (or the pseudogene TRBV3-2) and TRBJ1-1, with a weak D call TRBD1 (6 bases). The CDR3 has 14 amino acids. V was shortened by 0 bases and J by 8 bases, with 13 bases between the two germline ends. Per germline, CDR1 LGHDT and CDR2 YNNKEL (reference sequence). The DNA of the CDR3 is TGTGCCAGCAGCCAAGATTTCCGGACAGTAGAAGCTTTCTTT. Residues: CASSQDFRTVEAFF.

CDR3 region: CASRSLGELFF. The DNA for the CDR3 is TGTGCCAGCAGGTCCTTGGGGGAGCTGTTTTTT. The V call is TRBV6-5, the J call TRBJ2-2, with D uncertain. This CDR3 region has 11 residues. V lost 6 bases to trimming and J lost 8 bases, with 7 bases between them. Germline V gene data show CDR1 as MNHEY and CDR2 as SVGAGI.

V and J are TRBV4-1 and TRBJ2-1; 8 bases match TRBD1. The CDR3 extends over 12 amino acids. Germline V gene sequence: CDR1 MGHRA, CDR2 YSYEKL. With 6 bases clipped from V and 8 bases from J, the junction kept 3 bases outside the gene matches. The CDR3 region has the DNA TGCGCCAGCAGGTCAGGGGGCGATGAGCAGTTCTTC. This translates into CASRSGGDEQFF.

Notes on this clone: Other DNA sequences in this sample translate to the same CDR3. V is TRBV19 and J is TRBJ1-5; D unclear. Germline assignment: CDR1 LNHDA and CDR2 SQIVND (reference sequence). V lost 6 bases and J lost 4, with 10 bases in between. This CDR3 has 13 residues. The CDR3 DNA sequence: TGTGCCAGTAGCCCGTATAGTAATCAGCCCCAGCATTTT. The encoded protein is CASSPYSNQPQHF.

The CDR3 DNA reads as TGTGCCAGCAGACCGACGGTACAGGCTGAAGCTTTCTTT. It specifies CASRPTVQAEAFF. The chain is built from TRBV12-3 or TRBV12-4 and TRBJ1-1; D is perhaps TRBD1 (5 bases). This CDR3 spans 13 amino acids. Trimming left V 6 bases short and J 6 bases short, with 14 bases between.

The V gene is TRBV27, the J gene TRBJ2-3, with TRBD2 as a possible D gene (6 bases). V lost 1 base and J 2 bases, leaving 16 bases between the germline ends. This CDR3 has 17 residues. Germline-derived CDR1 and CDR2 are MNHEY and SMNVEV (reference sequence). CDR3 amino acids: CASSLYYGGIVTDTQYF. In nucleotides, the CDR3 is TGTGCCAGCAGTTTATACTACGGGGGAATTGTCACAGATACGCAGTATTTT.

The CDR3 loop reads CASLSGRHTEAFF. In DNA form, the CDR3 reads TGTGCCAGCTTGTCAGGGCGGCACACTGAAGCTTTCTTT. V and J are TRBV6-5 and TRBJ1-1, with TRBD1 as a possible D gene (5 bases). CDR1 and CDR2 (germline): MNHEY, SVGAGI. Trimming took 8 bases from V and 3 from J, leaving 13 bases between them. This CDR3 has 13 residues.

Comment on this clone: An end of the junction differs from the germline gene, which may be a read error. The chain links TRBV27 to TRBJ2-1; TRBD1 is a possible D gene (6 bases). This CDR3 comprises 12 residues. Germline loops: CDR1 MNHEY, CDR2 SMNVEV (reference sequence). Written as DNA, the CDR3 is TGCGCCCTGGGACAACCAACCAATGAGCAGTTCTTC. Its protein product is CALGQPTNEQFF.

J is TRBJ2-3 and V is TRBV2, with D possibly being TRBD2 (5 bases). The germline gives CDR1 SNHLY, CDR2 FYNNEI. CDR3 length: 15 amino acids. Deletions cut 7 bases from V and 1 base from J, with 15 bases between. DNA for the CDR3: TGTGCCAGCACCCAAGAGGGCAAGCGCACAGATACGCAGTATTTT. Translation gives CASTQEGKRTDTQYF.

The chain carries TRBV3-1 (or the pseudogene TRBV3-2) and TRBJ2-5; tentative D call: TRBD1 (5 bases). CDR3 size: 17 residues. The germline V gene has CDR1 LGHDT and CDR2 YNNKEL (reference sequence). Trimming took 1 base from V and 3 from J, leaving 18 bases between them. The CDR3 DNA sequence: TGTGCCAGCAGCCAAGTTTATACGGCAGGGAAAAAAGAGACCCAGTACTTC. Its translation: CASSQVYTAGKKETQYF.

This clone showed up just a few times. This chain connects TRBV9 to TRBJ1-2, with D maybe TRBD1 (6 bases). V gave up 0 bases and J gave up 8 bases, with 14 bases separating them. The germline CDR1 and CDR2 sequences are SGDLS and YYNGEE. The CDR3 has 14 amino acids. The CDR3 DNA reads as TGTGCCAGCAGCGTAGTTGAAGGGGGATGGGGCTACACCTTC. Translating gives CASSVVEGGWGYTF.

The CDR3: CASSYDQRGADYEQYF. The CDR3 region has the DNA TGCGCCAGCAGCTACGACCAGCGGGGGGCAGACTACGAGCAGTACTTC. The V and J genes are TRBV5-1 and TRBJ2-7; TRBD2 matches 9 bases. V shed 3 bases, J shed 3 bases, and the junction held 10 bases outside the gene matches. Germline V gene data show CDR1 as SGHRS and CDR2 as YFSETQ. This CDR3 is 16 amino acids long.

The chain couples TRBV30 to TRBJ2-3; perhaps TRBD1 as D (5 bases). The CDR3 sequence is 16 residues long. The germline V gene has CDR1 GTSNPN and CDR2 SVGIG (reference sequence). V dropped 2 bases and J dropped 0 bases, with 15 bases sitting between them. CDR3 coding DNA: TGTGCCTGGAGTCGGTTTGGGGCAGCTAGCACAGATACGCAGTATTTT. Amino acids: CAWSRFGAASTDTQYF. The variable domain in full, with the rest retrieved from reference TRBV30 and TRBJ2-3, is SQTIHQWPATLVQPVGSPLSLECTVEGTSNPNLYWYRQAAGRGLQLLFYSVGIGQISSEVPQNLSASRPQDRQFILSSKKLLLSDSGFYLCAWSRFGAASTDTQYFGPGTRLTVL.

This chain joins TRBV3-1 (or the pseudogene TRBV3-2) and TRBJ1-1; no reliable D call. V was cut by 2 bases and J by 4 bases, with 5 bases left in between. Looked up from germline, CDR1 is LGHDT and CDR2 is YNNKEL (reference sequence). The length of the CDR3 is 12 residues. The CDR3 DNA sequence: TGTGCCAGCAGCCAACCCAGCACTGAAGCTTTCTTT. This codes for CASSQPSTEAFF.

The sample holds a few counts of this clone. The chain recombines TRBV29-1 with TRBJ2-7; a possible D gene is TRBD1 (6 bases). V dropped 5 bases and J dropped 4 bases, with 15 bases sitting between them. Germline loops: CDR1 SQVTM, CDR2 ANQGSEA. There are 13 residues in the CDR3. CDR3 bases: TGCAGCGTTCTGGACAGTTTTTCGTACGAGCAGTACTTC. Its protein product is CSVLDSFSYEQYF.

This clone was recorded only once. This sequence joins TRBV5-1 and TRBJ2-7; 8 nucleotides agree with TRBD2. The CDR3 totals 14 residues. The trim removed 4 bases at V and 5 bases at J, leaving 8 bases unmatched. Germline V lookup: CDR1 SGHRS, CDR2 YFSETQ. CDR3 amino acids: CASSPGTRNDEQYF. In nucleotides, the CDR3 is TGCGCCAGCAGCCCAGGGACTAGGAACGACGAGCAGTACTTC.

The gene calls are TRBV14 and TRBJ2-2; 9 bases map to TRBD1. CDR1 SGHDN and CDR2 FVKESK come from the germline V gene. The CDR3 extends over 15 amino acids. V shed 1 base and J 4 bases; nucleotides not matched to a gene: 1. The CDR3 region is CASSQGQGGTGELFF. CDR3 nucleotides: TGTGCCAGCAGCCAAGGACAGGGGGGCACCGGGGAGCTGTTTTTT.